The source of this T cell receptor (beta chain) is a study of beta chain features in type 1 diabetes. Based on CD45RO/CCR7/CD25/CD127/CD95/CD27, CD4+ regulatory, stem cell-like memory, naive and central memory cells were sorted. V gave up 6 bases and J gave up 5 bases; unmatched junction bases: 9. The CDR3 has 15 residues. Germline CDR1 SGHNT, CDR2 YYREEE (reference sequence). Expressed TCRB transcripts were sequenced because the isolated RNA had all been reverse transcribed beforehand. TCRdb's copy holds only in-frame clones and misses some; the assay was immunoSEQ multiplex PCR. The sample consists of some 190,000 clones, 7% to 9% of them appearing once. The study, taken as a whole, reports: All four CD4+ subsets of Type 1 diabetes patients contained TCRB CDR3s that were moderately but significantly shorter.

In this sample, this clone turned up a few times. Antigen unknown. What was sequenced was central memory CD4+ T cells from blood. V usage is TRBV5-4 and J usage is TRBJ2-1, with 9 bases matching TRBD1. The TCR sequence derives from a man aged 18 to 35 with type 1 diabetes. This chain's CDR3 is CASTILGQGNNEQFF. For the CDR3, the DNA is TGTGCCAGCACTATTCTGGGACAGGGAAACAATGAGCAGTTCTTC.